This record concerns one TCR beta chain sequence. Measured with immunoSEQ multiplex PCR; TCRdb has only the in-frame clones, and not every one. The sample has 72,000 or so clones, 65% to 85% seen once. The germline gives CDR1 SNHLY, CDR2 FYNNEI. V lost 2 bases to trimming and J lost 0 bases, with 8 bases between them. There are 15 residues in the CDR3. This sample was taken from a study of neoadjuvant anti-PD-1 for oral cavity cancer. Study information: Non-progressing patients received a fourth nivolumab dose near day 43, then surgery on days 50-56.

The genes are TRBV2 and TRBJ1-5; a possible D gene is TRBD1 (5 bases). Sequencing used PBMCs, obtained before nivolumab (anti-PD-1) treatment. The TCR was taken from a person aged 40 to 85 with oral cavity squamous cell carcinoma. The CDR3 protein is CASSERGVSNQPQHF. In DNA, the CDR3 is TGTGCCAGCAGTGAAAGGGGAGTTAGCAATCAGCCCCAGCATTTT.